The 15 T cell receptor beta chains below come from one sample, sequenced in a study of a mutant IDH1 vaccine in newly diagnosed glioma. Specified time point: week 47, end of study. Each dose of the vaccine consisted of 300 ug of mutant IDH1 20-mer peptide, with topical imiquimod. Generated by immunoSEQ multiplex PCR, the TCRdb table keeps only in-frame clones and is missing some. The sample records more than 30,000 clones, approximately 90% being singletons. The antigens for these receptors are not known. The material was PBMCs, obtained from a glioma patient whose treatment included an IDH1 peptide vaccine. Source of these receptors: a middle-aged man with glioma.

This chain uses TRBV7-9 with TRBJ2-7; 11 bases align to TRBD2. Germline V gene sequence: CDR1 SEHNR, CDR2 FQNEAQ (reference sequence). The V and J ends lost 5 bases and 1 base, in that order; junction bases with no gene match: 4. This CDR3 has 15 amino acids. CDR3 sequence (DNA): TGTGCCAGCAGCACGAGACTAGCGGGGTCCTACGAGCAGTACTTC. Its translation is CASSTRLAGSYEQYF.

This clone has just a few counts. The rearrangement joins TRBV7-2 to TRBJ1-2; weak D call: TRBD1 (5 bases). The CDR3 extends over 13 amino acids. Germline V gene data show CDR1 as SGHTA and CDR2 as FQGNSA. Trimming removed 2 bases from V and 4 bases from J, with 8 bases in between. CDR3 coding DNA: TGTGCCAGCAGCTTAATCGGGGGCTATGGCTACACCTTC. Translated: CASSLIGGYGYTF.

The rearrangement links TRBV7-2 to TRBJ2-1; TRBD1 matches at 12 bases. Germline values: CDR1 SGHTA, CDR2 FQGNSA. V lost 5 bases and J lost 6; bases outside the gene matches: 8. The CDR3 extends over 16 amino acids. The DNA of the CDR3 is TGTGCCAGCAGCCGAGGGACAGGGGGCGCCTTCAATGAGCAGTTCTTC. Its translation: CASSRGTGGAFNEQFF.

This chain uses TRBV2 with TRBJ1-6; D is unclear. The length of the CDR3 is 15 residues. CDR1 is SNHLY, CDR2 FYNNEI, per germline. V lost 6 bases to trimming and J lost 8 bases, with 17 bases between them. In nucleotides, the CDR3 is TGTGCCAGCAGACCCGGGATTCTGCGGGATTCACCCCTCCACTTT. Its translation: CASRPGILRDSPLHF.

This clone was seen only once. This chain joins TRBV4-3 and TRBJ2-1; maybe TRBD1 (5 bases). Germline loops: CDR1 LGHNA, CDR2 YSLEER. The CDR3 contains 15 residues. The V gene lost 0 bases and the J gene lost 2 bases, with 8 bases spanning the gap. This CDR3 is CASSQEGLAYNEQFF. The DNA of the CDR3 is TGCGCCAGCAGCCAAGAGGGGCTCGCCTACAATGAGCAGTTCTTC.

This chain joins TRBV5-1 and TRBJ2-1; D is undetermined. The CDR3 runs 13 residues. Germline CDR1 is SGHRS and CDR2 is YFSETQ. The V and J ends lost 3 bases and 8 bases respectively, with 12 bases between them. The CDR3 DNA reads TGCGCCAGCAGCTCGGGCCTAGGCGATGAGCAGTTCTTC. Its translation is CASSSGLGDEQFF.

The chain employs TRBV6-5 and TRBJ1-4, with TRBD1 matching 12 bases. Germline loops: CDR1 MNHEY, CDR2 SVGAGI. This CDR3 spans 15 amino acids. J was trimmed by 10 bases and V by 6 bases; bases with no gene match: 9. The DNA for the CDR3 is TGTGCCAGCAGCGGGACAGGGGGCGGCCGACGAAAACTGTTTTTT. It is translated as CASSGTGGGRRKLFF.

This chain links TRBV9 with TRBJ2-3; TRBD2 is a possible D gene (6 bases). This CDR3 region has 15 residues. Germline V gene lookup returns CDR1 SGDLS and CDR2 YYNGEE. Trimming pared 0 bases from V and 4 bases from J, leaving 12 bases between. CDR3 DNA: TGTGCCAGCAGCGTAGGACGGGAGAACGCAGATACGCAGTATTTT. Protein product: CASSVGRENADTQYF.

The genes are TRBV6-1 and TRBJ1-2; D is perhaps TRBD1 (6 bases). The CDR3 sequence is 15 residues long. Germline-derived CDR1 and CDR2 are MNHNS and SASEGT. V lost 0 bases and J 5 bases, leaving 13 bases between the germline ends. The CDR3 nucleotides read TGTGCCAGCAGTGAAGCCCTAGTAGGGGGATATGGCTACACCTTC. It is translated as CASSEALVGGYGYTF.

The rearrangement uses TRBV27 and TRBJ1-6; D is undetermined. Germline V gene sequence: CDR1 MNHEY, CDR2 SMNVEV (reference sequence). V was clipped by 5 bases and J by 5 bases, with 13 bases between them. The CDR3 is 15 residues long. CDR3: CASSRIGLDNSPLHF. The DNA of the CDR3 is TGTGCCAGCAGTCGAATCGGGCTAGATAATTCACCCCTCCACTTT.

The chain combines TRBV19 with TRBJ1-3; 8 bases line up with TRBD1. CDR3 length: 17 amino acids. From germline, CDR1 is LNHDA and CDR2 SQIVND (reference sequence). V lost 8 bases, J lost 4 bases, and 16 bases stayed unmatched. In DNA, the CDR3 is TGTGCCAGTGTGATACGACAGGGGATCGGTCTCGGAAACACCATATATTTT. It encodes CASVIRQGIGLGNTIYF.

The CDR3 is CASSVTPHEAFF. The DNA of the CDR3 is TGTGCCAGCAGCGTAACCCCCCACGAAGCTTTCTTT. This chain connects TRBV9 to TRBJ1-1, with D hard to call. CDR3 length: 12 amino acids. Germline V gene sequence: CDR1 SGDLS, CDR2 YYNGEE. Trimming removed 1 base from V and 8 bases from J, with 9 bases in between.

The CDR3 protein is CASSFGAPGPYEQYF. The CDR3 bases are TGTGCCAGCAGCTTTGGCGCCCCCGGCCCCTACGAGCAGTACTTC. The rearrangement uses TRBV7-8 and TRBJ2-7, with no clear D. Trimming removed 3 bases from V and 2 bases from J, with 14 bases in between. The germline V gene encodes CDR1 SGHVS and CDR2 FQNEAQ. CDR3 size: 15 residues.

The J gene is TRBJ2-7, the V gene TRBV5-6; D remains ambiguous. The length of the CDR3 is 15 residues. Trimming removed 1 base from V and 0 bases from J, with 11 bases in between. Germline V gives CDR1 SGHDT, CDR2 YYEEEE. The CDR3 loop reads CASSLRRQYSYEQYV. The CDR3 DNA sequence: TGTGCCAGCAGCTTGAGGAGACAATACTCCTACGAGCAGTACGTC.

The DNA for the CDR3 is TGTGCCTGGTCTAGCGGGAGAGGAGCAGATACGCAGTATTTT. This sequence encodes CAWSSGRGADTQYF. J is TRBJ2-3 and V is TRBV30, with 10 positions matching TRBD2. The V gene's germline CDR1 is GTSNPN and CDR2 SVGIG (reference sequence). The ends lost 5 bases at V and 4 bases at J; junction bases unmatched: 6. CDR3 length: 14 residues.